This passage covers 27 T cell receptor beta chains from one sample sequenced in a study of blood T cell repertoires in COVID-19. Produced via immunoSEQ multiplex PCR; TCRdb's table is partial and in-frame only. Of tens of thousands of clones in the sample, roughly 80% are singletons; the top ten hold roughly 27%. Material: peripheral blood. The receptors come from a man in his 70s with acute or convalescent COVID-19.

This chain connects TRBV6-5 to TRBJ2-7; 9 bases agree with TRBD2. The V gene end was trimmed by 5 bases and the J gene end by 5 bases; junction bases not matched to a gene: 10. Germline V lookup: CDR1 MNHEY, CDR2 SVGAGI. The CDR3 sequence is 15 residues long. The DNA for the CDR3 is TGTGCCAGCAGTCCCGAGGTCGCGGGAGGGAACGAGCAGTACTTC. It translates to CASSPEVAGGNEQYF.

This clone was detected only once. Written as DNA, the CDR3 is TGTGCCAGCAGCTCCGACGTGGGACTAGCGGGAGGTAATGAGCAGTTCTTC. It specifies CASSSDVGLAGGNEQFF. V and J are TRBV7-9 and TRBJ2-1, with 15 bases that match TRBD2. The CDR3 extends over 17 amino acids. V lost 4 bases to trimming and J lost 7 bases; unmatched junction nucleotides: 8. The germline V gene has CDR1 SEHNR and CDR2 FQNEAQ (reference sequence).

This rearrangement joins TRBV6-5 to TRBJ2-7; TRBD2 aligns across 7 bases. Germline-derived CDR1 and CDR2 are MNHEY and SVGAGI. After removal of 7 bases from V and 3 bases from J, the junction contained 12 bases not matched to a gene. This CDR3 is 15 amino acids long. Here the CDR3 DNA reads TGTGCCAGCACTCTTACGGGCGGGAGTGGCTACGAGCAGTACTTC. Encoded protein: CASTLTGGSGYEQYF.

In its sample, this clone was seen once. The V and J genes are TRBV20-1 and TRBJ2-3, with TRBD2 matching 10 bases. Per germline, CDR1 DFQATT and CDR2 SNEGSKA (reference sequence). This CDR3 contains 15 residues. V lost 3 bases and J lost 2; bases outside the gene matches: 5. The DNA for the CDR3 is TGCAGTGCTAGTCGCCTAGCGGGAGACACAGATACGCAGTATTTT. Its protein product is CSASRLAGDTDTQYF.

Here the CDR3 DNA reads TGTGCCAGCAGTTACTCGAGCGGGAGCAATGAGCAGTTCTTC. It translates to CASSYSSGSNEQFF. J is TRBJ2-1 and V is TRBV6-6; 8 bases line up with TRBD2. Trimming took 0 bases from V and 6 from J; bases not matched to a gene: 1. The CDR3 length is 14 residues. The germline V gene encodes CDR1 MNHNY and CDR2 SVGAGI (reference sequence).

The V gene is TRBV18, the J gene TRBJ2-7, with 8 bases lining up with TRBD1. This CDR3 comprises 15 residues. CDR1 KGHSH and CDR2 LQKENI come from the germline V gene. Trimming at V came to 3 bases and at J to 3 bases, leaving 7 bases not matched to a gene. Written as DNA, the CDR3 is TGTGCCAGCTCACCTTTGGGGACAGGAGACTACGAGCAGTACTTC. Translation gives CASSPLGTGDYEQYF.

The chain recombines TRBV10-3 with TRBJ1-1; D is unclear. Germline V gene sequence: CDR1 ENHRY, CDR2 SYGVKD. The CDR3 covers 13 residues. With 2 bases removed from V and 11 bases from J, the gap between germline ends came to 15 bases. CDR3 sequence: CAISEGTAGRAFF. CDR3 bases: TGTGCCATCAGTGAGGGTACCGCTGGGAGGGCTTTCTTT.

The chain carries TRBV28 and TRBJ1-1; a possible D gene is TRBD1 (6 bases). This CDR3 contains 16 residues. In germline, CDR1 is MDHEN, CDR2 SYDVKM. The ends were cut back, 5 bases at V and 0 bases at J, with 16 bases in the middle. The CDR3 nucleotides read TGTGCCAGCAGTCCACCGACAGGTTTCATGAACACTGAAGCTTTCTTT. It specifies CASSPPTGFMNTEAFF.

The chain links TRBV19 to TRBJ1-2; 8 bases are shared with TRBD1. V trimming: 5 bases; J trimming: 7 bases; junction bases outside the gene matches: 9. Germline CDR1 and CDR2: LNHDA and SQIVND (reference sequence). The CDR3 spans 14 residues. The CDR3 spells CASSFPGQGGGYTF. In nucleotides, the CDR3 is TGTGCCAGTAGTTTCCCAGGACAGGGAGGTGGCTACACCTTC.

This chain joins TRBV4-1 and TRBJ2-5; 10 bases map to TRBD1. The CDR3 has 15 residues. CDR1 MGHRA and CDR2 YSYEKL come from the germline V gene. V gave up 4 bases and J gave up 8 bases; unmatched junction bases: 10. CDR3 region: CASSPGQGNLGTQYF. In nucleotides, the CDR3 is TGCGCCAGCAGCCCGGGACAGGGGAATCTGGGTACCCAGTACTTC.

The gene calls are TRBV11-1 and TRBJ1-1; possible D gene TRBD1, 6 bases. The CDR3 has 15 amino acids. Trimming shortened V by 0 bases and J by 7 bases, and 15 bases separated the two germline ends. From germline, CDR1 is SGHAT and CDR2 FQDESV (reference sequence). The CDR3 DNA reads as TGTGCCAGCAGCTTAGCGTCAGGGGCAGGCGGTGAAGCTTTCTTT. This sequence encodes CASSLASGAGGEAFF.

V is TRBV19 and J is TRBJ2-3, with 11 bases lining up with TRBD2. V dropped 5 bases and J dropped 5; count of bases not matched to a gene: 15. The CDR3 covers 18 residues. Germline CDR1 LNHDA, CDR2 SQIVND (reference sequence). CDR3 sequence: CASSRPATSGRTIDTQYF. DNA of the CDR3: TGTGCCAGTAGTCGACCCGCCACTAGCGGGAGAACGATAGATACGCAGTATTTT.

The J gene is TRBJ2-1, the V gene TRBV28; 12 bases are shared with TRBD2. This CDR3 has 17 amino acids. CDR1 is MDHEN and CDR2 is SYDVKM in the germline V gene. V shed 6 bases, J shed 6 bases, and the junction held 12 bases outside the gene matches. The CDR3 is CASSPTRLAGASNEQFF. The CDR3 DNA sequence: TGTGCCAGCAGCCCCACCCGACTAGCGGGAGCCAGCAATGAGCAGTTCTTC.

The chain has TRBV4-3 and TRBJ2-7; TRBD1 matches at 11 bases. There are 17 residues in the CDR3. The junction had 6 bases not matched to a gene; V was cut back by 0 bases and J by 2 bases. The germline CDR1 and CDR2 sequences are LGHNA and YSLEER. CDR3 loop: CASSQDLRTGGPYEQYF. The CDR3 DNA follows: TGCGCCAGCAGCCAAGATCTTCGGACAGGGGGCCCCTACGAGCAGTACTTC.

The chain carries TRBV14 and TRBJ2-1; 8 nucleotides line up with TRBD2. The trim removed 7 bases at V and 2 bases at J, leaving 7 bases unmatched. The germline gives CDR1 SGHDN, CDR2 FVKESK. This CDR3 region has 15 residues. Here the CDR3 reads CASTPAGVTYNEQFF. The CDR3 DNA is TGTGCCAGCACCCCAGCGGGAGTAACCTACAATGAGCAGTTCTTC.

The rearrangement uses TRBV5-1 and TRBJ1-4, with D tentatively TRBD1 (5 bases). V gave up 1 base and J gave up 2 bases, with 9 bases separating them. CDR3 length: 15 residues. Germline CDR1 and CDR2: SGHRS and YFSETQ. CDR3 sequence: CASSLSGATNEKLFF. As DNA, the CDR3 is TGCGCCAGCAGCTTGAGTGGGGCTACTAATGAAAAACTGTTTTTT.

The rearrangement uses TRBV9 and TRBJ2-1, with a weak D call TRBD2 (6 bases). Germline V gene data show CDR1 as SGDLS and CDR2 as YYNGEE. V was cut by 6 bases and J by 9 bases, with 22 bases left in between. The CDR3 is 15 amino acids. CDR3 sequence reads: CASTLEASDFGEQFF. DNA for the CDR3: TGTGCCAGCACCCTAGAGGCTAGCGATTTCGGTGAGCAGTTCTTC.

This clone was seen a handful of times. CDR3 DNA sequence: TGTGCCAGCAGCCAAGAAGTCCCGGGACTAGCGGGGTACGAGCAGTACTTC. Amino acid sequence: CASSQEVPGLAGYEQYF. The chain recombines TRBV3-1 (or the pseudogene TRBV3-2) with TRBJ2-7; 13 bases align to TRBD2. The V gene end was trimmed by 0 bases and the J gene end by 4 bases; junction bases not matched to a gene: 6. Germline values: CDR1 LGHDT, CDR2 YNNKEL (reference sequence). There are 17 residues in the CDR3.

The chain combines TRBV28 with TRBJ2-3, with TRBD1 matching over 10 bases. The CDR3 sequence is 15 residues long. Germline CDR1 is MDHEN and CDR2 is SYDVKM. With V trimmed by 5 bases and J by 6 bases, 8 bases remained unmatched. The CDR3 here is CASSTGTGDTDTQYF. The CDR3 coding sequence is TGTGCCAGCAGTACCGGGACAGGGGATACGGATACGCAGTATTTT.

This rearrangement joins TRBV27 to TRBJ1-2, with TRBD1 matching 7 bases. The germline CDR1 and CDR2 sequences are MNHEY and SMNVEV (reference sequence). The CDR3 length is 14 residues. The V segment lost 6 bases and the J segment 4 bases; nucleotides outside the gene matches: 8. CDR3 in DNA: TGTGCCAGCAGCACAGGGGATGATGCCTATGGCTACACCTTC. It codes for CASSTGDDAYGYTF.

This clone was seen only once. The rearrangement links TRBV10-3 to TRBJ2-2, with 8 bases lining up with TRBD2. This CDR3 comprises 15 residues. Trimming at V came to 0 bases and at J to 6 bases, leaving 3 bases not matched to a gene. CDR1 is ENHRY, CDR2 SYGVKD, per germline. This chain's CDR3 is CAISESTGGPGELFF. The CDR3 DNA follows: TGTGCCATCAGTGAGTCTACGGGAGGGCCCGGGGAGCTGTTTTTT.

The chain couples TRBV18 to TRBJ1-4; D is undetermined. Germline V lookup: CDR1 KGHSH, CDR2 LQKENI. There are 18 residues in the CDR3. V was shortened by 4 bases and J by 0 bases, with 18 bases between the two germline ends. CDR3 coding DNA: TGTGCCAGCTCACTCTCGGGGATTAGGAGACCAACTAATGAAAAACTGTTTTTT. It specifies CASSLSGIRRPTNEKLFF.

This rearrangement joins TRBV11-3 to TRBJ2-3; TRBD1 is a possible D gene (6 bases). Trimming took 2 bases from V and 2 from J, leaving 14 bases between them. The germline gives CDR1 SGHNT, CDR2 YENEEA. This CDR3 has 16 amino acids. In DNA, the CDR3 is TGTGCCAGCAGCTTATCCGGGGCAGGGGCCACAGATACGCAGTATTTT. This gives the protein CASSLSGAGATDTQYF.

This clone occurred once. The rearrangement uses TRBV19 and TRBJ1-1, with unresolved D. CDR1 is LNHDA and CDR2 is SQIVND in the germline V gene (reference sequence). The CDR3 is 14 amino acids. V was trimmed by 5 bases and J by 1 base, leaving 11 bases between them. The CDR3 sequence is CASSYRQANTEAFF. CDR3 nucleotides: TGTGCCAGTAGTTATCGTCAAGCGAACACTGAAGCTTTCTTT.

CDR3 in amino acids: CASSNGAYNEQFF. In DNA, the CDR3 is TGTGCCAGTAGTAACGGAGCGTACAATGAGCAGTTCTTC. This rearrangement joins TRBV19 to TRBJ2-1; D remains ambiguous. Germline lookup yields CDR1 LNHDA and CDR2 SQIVND (reference sequence). The CDR3 spans 13 residues. Trimming removed 4 bases at V and 4 bases at J, with 8 bases between.

The rearrangement uses TRBV7-2 and TRBJ2-5; D is possibly TRBD2 (5 bases). Per the germline V gene, CDR1 is SGHTA and CDR2 is FQGNSA. Trimming left V 1 base short and J 2 bases short, with 5 bases between. The CDR3 is 13 amino acids. The CDR3 spells CASSLGLQETQYF. Written as DNA, the CDR3 is TGTGCCAGCAGCTTAGGACTACAAGAGACCCAGTACTTC.

This clone was counted between two and nine times. This chain connects TRBV5-6 to TRBJ2-1, with TRBD1 matching 8 bases. V shed 1 base, J shed 6 bases, and the junction held 6 bases outside the gene matches. This CDR3 comprises 15 residues. CDR1 SGHDT and CDR2 YYEEEE come from the germline V gene. This CDR3 reads CASSLRTGTGNEQFF. For the CDR3, the DNA is TGTGCCAGCAGCTTGCGGACAGGGACGGGCAATGAGCAGTTCTTC.